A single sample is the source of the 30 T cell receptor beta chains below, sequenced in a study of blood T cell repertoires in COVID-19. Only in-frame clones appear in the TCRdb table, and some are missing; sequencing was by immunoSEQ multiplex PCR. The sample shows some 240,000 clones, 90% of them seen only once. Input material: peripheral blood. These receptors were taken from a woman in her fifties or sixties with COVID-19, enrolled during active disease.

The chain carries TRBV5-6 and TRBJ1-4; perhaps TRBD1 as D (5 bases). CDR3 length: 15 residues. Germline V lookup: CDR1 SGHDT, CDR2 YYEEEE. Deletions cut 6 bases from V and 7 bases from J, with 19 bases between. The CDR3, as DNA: TGTGCCAGCACCAAATGGGGTAGGGGTGGTGAAAAACTGTTTTTT. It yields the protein CASTKWGRGGEKLFF.

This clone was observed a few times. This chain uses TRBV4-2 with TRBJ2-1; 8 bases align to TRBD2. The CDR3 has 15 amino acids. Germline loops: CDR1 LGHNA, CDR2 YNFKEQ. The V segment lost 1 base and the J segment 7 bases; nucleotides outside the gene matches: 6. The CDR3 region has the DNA TGTGCCAGCAGCCAAGTCACCGGGACTAGGAATGAGCAGTTCTTC. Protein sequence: CASSQVTGTRNEQFF.

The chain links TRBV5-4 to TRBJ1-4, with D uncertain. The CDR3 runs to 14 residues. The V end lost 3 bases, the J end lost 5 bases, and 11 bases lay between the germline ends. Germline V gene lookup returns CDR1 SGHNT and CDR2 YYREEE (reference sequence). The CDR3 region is CASSSGWENEKLFF. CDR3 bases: TGTGCCAGCAGCTCCGGTTGGGAGAATGAAAAACTGTTTTTT. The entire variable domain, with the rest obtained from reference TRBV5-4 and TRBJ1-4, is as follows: ETGVTQSPTHLIKTRGQQVTLRCSSQSGHNTVSWYQQALGQGPQFIFQYYREEENGRGNFPPRFSGLQFPNYSSELNVNALELDDSALYLCASSSGWENEKLFFGSGTQLSVL.

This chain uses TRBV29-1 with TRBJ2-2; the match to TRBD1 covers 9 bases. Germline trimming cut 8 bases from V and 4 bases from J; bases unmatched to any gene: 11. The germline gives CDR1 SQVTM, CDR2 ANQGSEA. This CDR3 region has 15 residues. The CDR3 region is CSSRGQGQGTGELFF. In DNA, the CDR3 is TGCAGCAGTAGGGGGCAGGGACAGGGCACCGGGGAGCTGTTTTTT.

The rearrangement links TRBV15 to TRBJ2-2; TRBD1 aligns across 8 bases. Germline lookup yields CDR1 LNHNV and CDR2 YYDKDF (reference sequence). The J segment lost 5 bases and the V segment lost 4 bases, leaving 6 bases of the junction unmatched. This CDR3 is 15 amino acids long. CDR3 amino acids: CATSTRTGRTGELFF. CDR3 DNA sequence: TGTGCCACCAGCACCCGGACAGGGAGGACCGGGGAGCTGTTTTTT.

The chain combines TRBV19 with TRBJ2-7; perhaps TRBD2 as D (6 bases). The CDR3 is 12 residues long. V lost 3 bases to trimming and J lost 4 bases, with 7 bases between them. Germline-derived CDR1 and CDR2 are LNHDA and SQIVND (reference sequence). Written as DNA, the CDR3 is TGTGCCAGTAGTATGGGGGGATACGAGCAGTACTTC. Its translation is CASSMGGYEQYF.

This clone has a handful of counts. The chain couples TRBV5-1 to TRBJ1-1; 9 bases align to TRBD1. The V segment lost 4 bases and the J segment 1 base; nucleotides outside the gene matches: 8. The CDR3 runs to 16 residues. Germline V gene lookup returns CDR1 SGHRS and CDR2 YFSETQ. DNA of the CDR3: TGCGCCAGCAGCCCCCGGACAGGGGACACGAACACTGAAGCTTTCTTT. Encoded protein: CASSPRTGDTNTEAFF.

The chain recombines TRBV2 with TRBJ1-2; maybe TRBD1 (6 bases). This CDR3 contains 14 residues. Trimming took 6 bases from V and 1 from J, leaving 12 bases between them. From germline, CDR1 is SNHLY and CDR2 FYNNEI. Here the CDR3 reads CASRQDRSNYGYTF. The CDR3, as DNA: TGTGCCAGCAGGCAAGACAGGAGTAACTATGGCTACACCTTC. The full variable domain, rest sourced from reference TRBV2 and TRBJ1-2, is EPEVTQTPSHQVTQMGQEVILRCVPISNHLYFYWYRQILGQKVEFLVSFYNNEISEKSEIFDDQFSVERPDGSNFTLKIRSTKLEDSAMYFCASRQDRSNYGYTFGSGTRLTVV.

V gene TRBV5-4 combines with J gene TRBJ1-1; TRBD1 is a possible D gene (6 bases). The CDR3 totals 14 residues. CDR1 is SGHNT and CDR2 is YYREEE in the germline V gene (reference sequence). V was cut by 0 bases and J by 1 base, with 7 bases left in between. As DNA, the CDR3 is TGTGCCAGCAGCTTGGGGGGGCCGAACACTGAAGCTTTCTTT. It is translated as CASSLGGPNTEAFF.

The CDR3 nucleotides read TGTGCCAGCATAAAGGACAGGGCTAACACTGAAGCTTTCTTT. It is translated as CASIKDRANTEAFF. The gene calls are TRBV6-5 and TRBJ1-1, with 8 bases aligning to TRBD1. This CDR3 is 14 amino acids long. CDR1 and CDR2 (germline): MNHEY, SVGAGI. V lost 7 bases to trimming and J lost 2 bases; unmatched junction nucleotides: 6.

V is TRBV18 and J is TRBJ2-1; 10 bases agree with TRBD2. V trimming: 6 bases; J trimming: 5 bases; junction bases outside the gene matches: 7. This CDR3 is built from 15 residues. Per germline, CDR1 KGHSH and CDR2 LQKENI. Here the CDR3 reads CASSVLAGRNNEQFF. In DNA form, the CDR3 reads TGTGCCAGCTCGGTACTAGCGGGGAGAAACAATGAGCAGTTCTTC.

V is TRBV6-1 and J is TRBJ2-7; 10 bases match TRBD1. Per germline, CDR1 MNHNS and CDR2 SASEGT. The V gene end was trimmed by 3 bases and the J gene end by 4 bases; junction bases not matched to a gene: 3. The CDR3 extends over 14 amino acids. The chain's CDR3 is CASSDRDRGYEQYF. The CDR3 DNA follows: TGTGCCAGCAGTGACCGGGACAGGGGATACGAGCAGTACTTC.

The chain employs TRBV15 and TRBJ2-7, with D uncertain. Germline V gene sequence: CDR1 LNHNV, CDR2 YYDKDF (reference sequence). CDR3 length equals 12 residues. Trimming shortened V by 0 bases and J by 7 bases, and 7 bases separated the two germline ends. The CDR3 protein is CATSRDSREQYF. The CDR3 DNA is TGTGCCACCAGCAGAGATAGTCGGGAGCAGTACTTC.

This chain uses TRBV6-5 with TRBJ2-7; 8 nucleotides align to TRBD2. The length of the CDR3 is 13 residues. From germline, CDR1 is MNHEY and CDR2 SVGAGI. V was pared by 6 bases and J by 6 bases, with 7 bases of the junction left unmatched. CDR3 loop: CASSRTGGPEQYF. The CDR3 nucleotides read TGTGCCAGCAGCCGAACGGGGGGGCCCGAGCAGTACTTC.

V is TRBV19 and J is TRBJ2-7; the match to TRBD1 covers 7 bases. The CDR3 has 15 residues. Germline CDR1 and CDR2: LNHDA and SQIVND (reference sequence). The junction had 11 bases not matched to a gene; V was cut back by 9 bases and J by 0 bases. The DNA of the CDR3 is TGTGCCAGCCGGCCGCACCAGGGGGACTCCTACGAGCAGTACTTC. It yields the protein CASRPHQGDSYEQYF. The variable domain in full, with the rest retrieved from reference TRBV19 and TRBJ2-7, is DGGITQSPKYLFRKEGQNVTLSCEQNLNHDAMYWYRQDPGQGLRLIYYSQIVNDFQKGDIAEGYSVSREKKESFPLTVTSAQKNPTAFYLCASRPHQGDSYEQYFGPGTRLTVT.

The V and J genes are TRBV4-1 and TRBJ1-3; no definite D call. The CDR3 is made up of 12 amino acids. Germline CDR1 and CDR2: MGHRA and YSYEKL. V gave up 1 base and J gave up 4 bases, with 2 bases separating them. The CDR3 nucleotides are TGCGCCAGCAGCCAAGCGGGAAACACCATATATTTT. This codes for CASSQAGNTIYF.

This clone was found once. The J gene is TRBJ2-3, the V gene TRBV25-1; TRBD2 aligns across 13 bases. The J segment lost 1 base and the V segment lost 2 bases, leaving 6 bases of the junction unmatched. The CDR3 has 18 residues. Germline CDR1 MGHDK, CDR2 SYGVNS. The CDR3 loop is CASSESATSGGRTDTQYF. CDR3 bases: TGTGCCAGCAGTGAAAGCGCGACTAGCGGGGGGCGCACAGATACGCAGTATTTT.

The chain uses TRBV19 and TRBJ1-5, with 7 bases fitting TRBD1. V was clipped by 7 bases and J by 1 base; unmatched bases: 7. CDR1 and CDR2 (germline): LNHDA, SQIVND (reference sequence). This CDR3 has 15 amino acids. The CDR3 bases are TGTGCCAGTATTTCGGGACAGTGGAGCAATCAGCCCCAGCATTTT. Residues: CASISGQWSNQPQHF.

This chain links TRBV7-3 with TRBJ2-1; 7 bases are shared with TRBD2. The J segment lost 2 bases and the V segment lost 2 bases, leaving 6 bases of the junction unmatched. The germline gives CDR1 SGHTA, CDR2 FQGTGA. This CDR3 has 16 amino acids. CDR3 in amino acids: CASSLRGGSAYNEQFF. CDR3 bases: TGTGCCAGCAGCTTACGCGGGGGTTCAGCCTACAATGAGCAGTTCTTC.

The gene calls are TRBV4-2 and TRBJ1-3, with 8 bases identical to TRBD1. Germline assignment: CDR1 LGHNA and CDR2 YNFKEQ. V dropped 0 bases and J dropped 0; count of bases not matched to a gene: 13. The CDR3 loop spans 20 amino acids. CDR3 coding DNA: TGTGCCAGCAGCCAAGATTCCTGGCAGGGGGCTACAAGCTCTGGAAACACCATATATTTT. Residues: CASSQDSWQGATSSGNTIYF.

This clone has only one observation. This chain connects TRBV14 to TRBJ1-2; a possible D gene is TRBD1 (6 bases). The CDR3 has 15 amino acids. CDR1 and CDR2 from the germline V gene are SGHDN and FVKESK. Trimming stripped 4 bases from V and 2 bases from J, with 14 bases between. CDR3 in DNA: TGTGCCAGCAGCCGGGGGCGTAACAGCAACTATGGCTACACCTTC. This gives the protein CASSRGRNSNYGYTF. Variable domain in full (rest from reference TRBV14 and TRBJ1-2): EAGVTQFPSHSVIEKGQTVTLRCDPISGHDNLYWYRRVMGKEIKFLLHFVKESKQDESGMPNNRFLAERTGGTYSTLKVQPAELEDSGVYFCASSRGRNSNYGYTFGSGTRLTVV.

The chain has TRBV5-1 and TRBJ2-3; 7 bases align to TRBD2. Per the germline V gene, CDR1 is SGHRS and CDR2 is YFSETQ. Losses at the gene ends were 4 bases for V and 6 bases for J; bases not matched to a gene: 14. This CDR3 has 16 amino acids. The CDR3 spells CASSPNGLVYGDTQYF. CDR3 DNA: TGCGCCAGCAGCCCAAACGGACTAGTTTATGGGGATACGCAGTATTTT.

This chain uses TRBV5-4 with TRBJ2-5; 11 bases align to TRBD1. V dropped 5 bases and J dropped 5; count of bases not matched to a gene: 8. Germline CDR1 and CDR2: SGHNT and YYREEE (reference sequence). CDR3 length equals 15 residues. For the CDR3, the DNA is TGTGCCAGCAGGGCGGGACAGGGGGATTGGGAGACCCAGTACTTC. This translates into CASRAGQGDWETQYF.

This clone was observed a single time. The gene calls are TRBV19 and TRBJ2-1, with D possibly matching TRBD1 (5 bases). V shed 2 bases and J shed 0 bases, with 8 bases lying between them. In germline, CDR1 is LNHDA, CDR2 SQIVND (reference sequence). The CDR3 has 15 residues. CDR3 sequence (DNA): TGTGCCAGTAGTATACAGGGATCCTCCTACAATGAGCAGTTCTTC. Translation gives CASSIQGSSYNEQFF.

Written as DNA, the CDR3 is TGTGCCAGTAATAATCCGGGACAGGGGTTTCTAACTGGGGAGCTGTTTTTT. Amino acids: CASNNPGQGFLTGELFF. The V gene is TRBV19, the J gene TRBJ2-2, with 10 bases matching TRBD1. The V gene's germline CDR1 is LNHDA and CDR2 SQIVND (reference sequence). V was clipped by 7 bases and J by 8 bases; unmatched bases: 16. This CDR3 region has 17 residues.

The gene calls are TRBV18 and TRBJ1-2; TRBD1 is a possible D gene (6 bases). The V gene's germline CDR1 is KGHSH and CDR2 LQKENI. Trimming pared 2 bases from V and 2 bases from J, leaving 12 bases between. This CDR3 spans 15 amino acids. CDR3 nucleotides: TGTGCCAGCTCACCAACTTCGGACAGCAACTATGGCTACACCTTC. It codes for CASSPTSDSNYGYTF. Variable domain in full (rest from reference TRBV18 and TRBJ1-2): NAGVMQNPRHLVRRRGQEARLRCSPMKGHSHVYWYRQLPEEGLKFMVYLQKENIIDESGMPKERFSAEFPKEGPSILRIQQVVRGDSAAYFCASSPTSDSNYGYTFGSGTRLTVV.

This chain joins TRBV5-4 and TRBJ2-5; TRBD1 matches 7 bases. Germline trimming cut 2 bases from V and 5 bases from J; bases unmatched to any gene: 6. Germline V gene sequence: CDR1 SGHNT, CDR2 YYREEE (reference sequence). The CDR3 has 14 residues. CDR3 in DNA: TGTGCCAGCAGCTTAGAGGGGGCTGGGGAGACCCAGTACTTC. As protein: CASSLEGAGETQYF. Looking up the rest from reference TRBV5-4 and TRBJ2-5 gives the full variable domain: ETGVTQSPTHLIKTRGQQVTLRCSSQSGHNTVSWYQQALGQGPQFIFQYYREEENGRGNFPPRFSGLQFPNYSSELNVNALELDDSALYLCASSLEGAGETQYFGPGTRLLVL.

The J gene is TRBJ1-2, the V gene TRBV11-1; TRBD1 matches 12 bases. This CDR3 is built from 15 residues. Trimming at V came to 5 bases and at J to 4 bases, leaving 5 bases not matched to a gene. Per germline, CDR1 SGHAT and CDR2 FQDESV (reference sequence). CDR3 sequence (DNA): TGTGCCAGCAGCCCAGGGACAGGGGGCCTCTATGGCTACACCTTC. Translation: CASSPGTGGLYGYTF. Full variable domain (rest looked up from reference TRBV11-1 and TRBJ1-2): EAEVAQSPRYKITEKSQAVAFWCDPISGHATLYWYRQILGQGPELLVQFQDESVVDDSQLPKDRFSAERLKGVDSTLKIQPAELGDSAMYLCASSPGTGGLYGYTFGSGTRLTVV.

The CDR3 loop is CATSKTGTSGDTQYF. The CDR3 DNA follows: TGTGCCACCAGCAAGACAGGGACTAGCGGGGATACGCAGTATTTT. V and J are TRBV15 and TRBJ2-3; TRBD2 agrees at 12 bases. The trim removed 4 bases at V and 6 bases at J, leaving 5 bases unmatched. Per germline, CDR1 LNHNV and CDR2 YYDKDF (reference sequence). The CDR3 totals 15 residues.

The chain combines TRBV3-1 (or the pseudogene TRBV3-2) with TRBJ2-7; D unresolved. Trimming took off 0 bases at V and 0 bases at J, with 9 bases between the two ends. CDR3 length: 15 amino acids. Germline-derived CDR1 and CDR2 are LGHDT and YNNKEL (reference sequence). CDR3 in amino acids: CASSQEWPGSYEQYF. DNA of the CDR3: TGTGCCAGCAGCCAAGAGTGGCCAGGCTCCTACGAGCAGTACTTC.